A single sample is the source of the 27 T cell receptor beta chains below, sequenced in a study of shared clonotypes between healthy human individuals. Using immunoSEQ multiplex PCR, the repertoire was profiled, and TCRdb retains in-frame clones only, with some absent. Of some 1 million clones listed, 70% to 80% are singletons. Input material: memory CD4+ T cells sorted from blood. The subset denotes: CD45RA-negative fraction. The source of these receptors is a man aged 18 to 30 in good health.

Here the CDR3 DNA reads TGCGCCAGTTATACTAGCGGCAGCACAGATACGCAGTATTTT. The encoded protein is CASYTSGSTDTQYF. V and J are TRBV5-1 and TRBJ2-3; 8 positions agree with TRBD2. CDR1 is SGHRS, CDR2 YFSETQ, per germline. CDR3 length: 14 amino acids. After removal of 8 bases from V and 0 bases from J, the junction contained 5 bases not matched to a gene.

This clone was picked up a small number of times. V usage is TRBV5-6 and J usage is TRBJ2-7, with 11 nucleotides matching TRBD2. Trimming cost V 2 bases and J 1 base; bases outside gene matches: 11. The germline V gene has CDR1 SGHDT and CDR2 YYEEEE. CDR3 length: 18 residues. The CDR3 DNA reads TGTGCCAGCAGCTTATTTCTAGCGGGGGGCTTTACATCCTACGAGCAGTACTTC. Protein: CASSLFLAGGFTSYEQYF.

Notes on this clone: Other DNA sequences in the sample encode the same CDR3. J is TRBJ1-4 and V is TRBV19; D unclear. Germline CDR1 reads LNHDA; CDR2 reads SQIVND (reference sequence). Trimming stripped 3 bases from V and 0 bases from J, with 5 bases between. The CDR3 runs 14 residues. The DNA for the CDR3 is TGTGCCAGTAGTATCAGTGCAACTAATGAAAAACTGTTTTTT. This encodes CASSISATNEKLFF.

This clone was seen a few times. V and J are TRBV6-5 and TRBJ1-2; weak D call: TRBD1 (6 bases). Germline loops: CDR1 MNHEY, CDR2 SVGAGI. The CDR3 sequence is 15 residues long. V was trimmed by 7 bases and J by 1 base, leaving 16 bases between them. The CDR3 DNA sequence: TGTGCCAGCACTCGGGACATCAATCTTAACTATGGCTACACCTTC. Translated, it gives CASTRDINLNYGYTF.

Points on this clone: In the same sample, other DNA sequences code for this CDR3. The chain joins TRBV5-4 to TRBJ2-5; 9 nucleotides align to TRBD2. CDR1 and CDR2 (germline): SGHNT, YYREEE (reference sequence). V lost 0 bases to trimming and J lost 1 base; unmatched junction nucleotides: 4. The CDR3 consists of 16 residues. The CDR3 nucleotides are TGTGCCAGCAGCTTGGTTAGCGGGGGCTTCCAAGAGACCCAGTACTTC. Encoded protein: CASSLVSGGFQETQYF. Full variable domain (outside the CDR3, taken from reference TRBV5-4 and TRBJ2-5): ETGVTQSPTHLIKTRGQQVTLRCSSQSGHNTVSWYQQALGQGPQFIFQYYREEENGRGNFPPRFSGLQFPNYSSELNVNALELDDSALYLCASSLVSGGFQETQYFGPGTRLLVL.

The chain couples TRBV5-4 to TRBJ2-5; perhaps D is TRBD1 or TRBD2 (5 bases each). Germline lookup yields CDR1 SGHNT and CDR2 YYREEE (reference sequence). The CDR3 loop spans 14 amino acids. V lost 4 bases, J lost 5 bases, and 15 bases lay in between. The CDR3 reads CASSRSGQRETQYF. CDR3 bases: TGTGCCAGCAGCCGCTCGGGGCAACGGGAGACCCAGTACTTC.

The chain uses TRBV5-1 and TRBJ2-7, with 10 bases aligning to TRBD1. Germline V CDR1 and CDR2: SGHRS, YFSETQ. V trimming: 3 bases; J trimming: 2 bases; junction bases outside the gene matches: 8. The CDR3 loop spans 16 amino acids. This CDR3 is CASSSGTGVSTYEQYF. The DNA for the CDR3 is TGCGCCAGCAGCTCCGGGACAGGGGTCAGCACCTACGAGCAGTACTTC.

The chain uses TRBV2 and TRBJ1-4; D is unresolved. The CDR3 contains 13 residues. Germline lookup yields CDR1 SNHLY and CDR2 FYNNEI. V was clipped by 8 bases and J by 10 bases, with 17 bases between them. The CDR3 region has the DNA TGTGCCAGCGTAAGGGAGGCGGAGGGAAAACTGTTTTTT. This sequence encodes CASVREAEGKLFF.

This chain links TRBV11-3 with TRBJ1-1; 7 bases line up with TRBD1. Germline CDR1 reads SGHNT; CDR2 reads YENEEA. With V trimmed by 3 bases and J by 8 bases, 9 bases remained unmatched. This CDR3 has 14 residues. CDR3 bases: TGTGCCAGCAGCTTGACCACTCAGGGGGGGGAAGCTTTCTTT. Translation: CASSLTTQGGEAFF.

The chain links TRBV7-2 to TRBJ1-1, with D perhaps TRBD1 (6 bases). This CDR3 is built from 13 residues. V dropped 8 bases and J dropped 2 bases, with 12 bases sitting between them. Per germline, CDR1 SGHTA and CDR2 FQGNSA. The CDR3 DNA follows: TGTGCCAGCGTTAGGACAGCAAACACTGAAGCTTTCTTT. Protein: CASVRTANTEAFF.

J is TRBJ2-1 and V is TRBV5-1; possible D gene TRBD1, 6 bases. Germline assignment: CDR1 SGHRS and CDR2 YFSETQ. The CDR3 runs to 12 residues. The V end lost 7 bases, the J end lost 2 bases, and 7 bases lay between the germline ends. In DNA, the CDR3 is TGCGCCAGCCAGGGGACCTACAATGAGCAGTTCTTC. This sequence encodes CASQGTYNEQFF. Full variable domain (missing parts from reference TRBV5-1 and TRBJ2-1): KAGVTQTPRYLIKTRGQQVTLSCSPISGHRSVSWYQQTPGQGLQFLFEYFSETQRNKGNFPGRFSGRQFSNSRSEMNVSTLELGDSALYLCASQGTYNEQFFGPGTRLTVL.

Notes on this clone: This same CDR3 is encoded by further DNA sequences in the sample. The chain recombines TRBV6-5 with TRBJ1-4; no clear D gene. The germline CDR1 and CDR2 sequences are MNHEY and SVGAGI. Deletions cut 0 bases from V and 2 bases from J, with 1 base between. CDR3 length: 13 residues. In DNA form, the CDR3 reads TGTGCCAGCAGTTACTCGACTAATGAAAAACTGTTTTTT. This gives the protein CASSYSTNEKLFF.

This chain joins TRBV4-3 and TRBJ1-1; D is ambiguous. This CDR3 has 13 residues. Trimming pared 6 bases from V and 1 base from J, leaving 9 bases between. Germline loops: CDR1 LGHNA, CDR2 YSLEER. The CDR3 loop is CASRGLPNTEAFF. The DNA for the CDR3 is TGCGCCAGCAGGGGTCTCCCGAACACTGAAGCTTTCTTT.

The chain has TRBV5-1 and TRBJ2-2, with 7 positions matching TRBD2. The CDR3 contains 15 residues. The trim removed 7 bases at V and 2 bases at J, leaving 8 bases unmatched. Germline V gives CDR1 SGHRS, CDR2 YFSETQ. Here the CDR3 reads CASSIGTTNTGELFF. For the CDR3, the DNA is TGCGCCAGCTCAATCGGGACTACTAACACCGGGGAGCTGTTTTTT.

The V and J genes are TRBV5-6 and TRBJ2-7; maybe TRBD1 (6 bases). The V end lost 0 bases, the J end lost 5 bases, and 12 bases lay between the germline ends. This CDR3 is built from 14 residues. Germline V gene sequence: CDR1 SGHDT, CDR2 YYEEEE. The CDR3 spells CASSLVPGVDEQYF. CDR3 DNA sequence: TGTGCCAGCAGCTTGGTTCCAGGGGTGGACGAGCAGTACTTC.

The V and J genes are TRBV5-1 and TRBJ2-1, with D unclear. The V gene lost 2 bases and the J gene lost 4 bases, with 7 bases spanning the gap. Germline CDR1 reads SGHRS; CDR2 reads YFSETQ. The CDR3 extends over 13 amino acids. This CDR3 reads CASSFSLYNEQFF. CDR3 bases: TGCGCCAGCAGCTTCTCCCTATACAATGAGCAGTTCTTC.

The sample holds one count of this clone. The chain has TRBV30 and TRBJ2-1, with 7 bases that match TRBD2. The CDR3 sequence is 17 residues long. V trimming: 3 bases; J trimming: 4 bases; junction bases outside the gene matches: 15. Germline-derived CDR1 and CDR2 are GTSNPN and SVGIG (reference sequence). For the CDR3, the DNA is TGTGCCTGGAGCCTCGGGCCGAGACTAGCCGCATACAATGAGCAGTTCTTC. Amino acid sequence: CAWSLGPRLAAYNEQFF.

This clone was seen a handful of times. The chain links TRBV10-1 to TRBJ1-5; D gene unclear. Trimming pared 0 bases from V and 6 bases from J, leaving 6 bases between. This CDR3 comprises 13 residues. From germline, CDR1 is WNHNN and CDR2 SYGVQD (reference sequence). The CDR3 DNA reads TGCGCCAGCAGTGAGTCACGAGTTCAGCCCCAGCATTTT. Translated, it gives CASSESRVQPQHF.

This clone was picked up many times. The rearrangement uses TRBV10-2 and TRBJ1-6; tentative D call: TRBD1 (6 bases). Germline V gene sequence: CDR1 WSHSY, CDR2 SAAADI. V was shortened by 2 bases and J by 9 bases, with 11 bases between the two germline ends. The CDR3 runs to 14 residues. The CDR3 loop is CASSEQGSGSPLHF. In DNA, the CDR3 is TGCGCCAGCAGTGAGCAGGGGTCCGGTTCACCCCTCCACTTT.

The rearrangement links TRBV5-4 to TRBJ2-7; a possible D gene is TRBD2 (5 bases). Per the germline V gene, CDR1 is SGHNT and CDR2 is YYREEE (reference sequence). This CDR3 spans 13 amino acids. The V and J ends lost 0 bases and 7 bases respectively, with 11 bases between them. The CDR3 is CASSLALGEEQYF. The CDR3 DNA follows: TGTGCCAGCAGCTTGGCCCTGGGAGAGGAGCAGTACTTC.

The V and J genes are TRBV10-1 and TRBJ2-3; 8 bases agree with TRBD2. The CDR3 contains 16 residues. Germline-derived CDR1 and CDR2 are WNHNN and SYGVQD (reference sequence). The J segment lost 1 base and the V segment lost 3 bases, leaving 6 bases of the junction unmatched. The CDR3 protein is CASSDSSGEGTDTQYF. DNA of the CDR3: TGCGCCAGCAGTGATAGTAGCGGGGAAGGCACAGATACGCAGTATTTT.

The CDR3: CASSLAEGQTFNEQFF. The CDR3, as DNA: TGTGCCAGCAGCTTAGCTGAGGGGCAGACTTTCAATGAGCAGTTCTTC. The V call is TRBV11-2, the J call TRBJ2-1; tentatively, D is TRBD1 or TRBD2 (5 bases each). V lost 1 base to trimming and J lost 6 bases, with 16 bases between them. The CDR3 spans 16 residues. Per germline, CDR1 SGHAT and CDR2 FQNNGV.

V and J are TRBV27 and TRBJ2-7, with 8 nucleotides matching TRBD1. J gave up 5 bases and V 3 bases, and 3 bases lay outside the gene matches. The CDR3 length is 13 residues. The germline V gene has CDR1 MNHEY and CDR2 SMNVEV (reference sequence). The CDR3 coding sequence is TGTGCCAGCAGTTTGAGGACAGGGAACGAGCAGTACTTC. This translates into CASSLRTGNEQYF.

Comments on this clone: This sample also contains other DNA sequences that code for the same CDR3. The V call is TRBV29-1, the J call TRBJ2-7, with D unresolved. The germline CDR1 and CDR2 sequences are SQVTM and ANQGSEA. This CDR3 has 12 residues. V lost 4 bases and J 2 bases, leaving 9 bases between the germline ends. The CDR3 is CSVADGTYEQYF. The CDR3 DNA reads as TGCAGCGTTGCGGACGGTACCTACGAGCAGTACTTC.

This chain links TRBV4-1 with TRBJ2-6; 8 bases fit TRBD1. From germline, CDR1 is MGHRA and CDR2 YSYEKL. Germline trimming cut 3 bases from V and 0 bases from J; bases unmatched to any gene: 7. The CDR3 contains 18 residues. DNA of the CDR3: TGCGCCAGCAGCCATGTCGGCAGGGGGCGCTCTGGGGCCAACGTCCTGACTTTC. Its protein product is CASSHVGRGRSGANVLTF.

The chain is built from TRBV6-5 and TRBJ2-7, with unresolved D. Per the germline V gene, CDR1 is MNHEY and CDR2 is SVGAGI. CDR3 size: 11 residues. Trimming cost V 5 bases and J 4 bases, with 6 bases left between them. CDR3 sequence: CASSEGYEQYF. CDR3 coding DNA: TGTGCCAGCAGTGAAGGTTACGAGCAGTACTTC.

The sample holds one count of this clone. The chain is built from TRBV18 and TRBJ2-3; possible D gene TRBD2, 5 bases. Germline V lookup: CDR1 KGHSH, CDR2 LQKENI. V lost 2 bases and J lost 4, with 10 bases in between. The CDR3 contains 14 residues. CDR3 sequence (DNA): TGTGCCAGCTCACCAAACCTAGCCGCAGATACGCAGTATTTT. Encoded protein: CASSPNLAADTQYF. Supplemented by reference TRBV18 and TRBJ2-3, the full variable domain reads NAGVMQNPRHLVRRRGQEARLRCSPMKGHSHVYWYRQLPEEGLKFMVYLQKENIIDESGMPKERFSAEFPKEGPSILRIQQVVRGDSAAYFCASSPNLAADTQYFGPGTRLTVL.